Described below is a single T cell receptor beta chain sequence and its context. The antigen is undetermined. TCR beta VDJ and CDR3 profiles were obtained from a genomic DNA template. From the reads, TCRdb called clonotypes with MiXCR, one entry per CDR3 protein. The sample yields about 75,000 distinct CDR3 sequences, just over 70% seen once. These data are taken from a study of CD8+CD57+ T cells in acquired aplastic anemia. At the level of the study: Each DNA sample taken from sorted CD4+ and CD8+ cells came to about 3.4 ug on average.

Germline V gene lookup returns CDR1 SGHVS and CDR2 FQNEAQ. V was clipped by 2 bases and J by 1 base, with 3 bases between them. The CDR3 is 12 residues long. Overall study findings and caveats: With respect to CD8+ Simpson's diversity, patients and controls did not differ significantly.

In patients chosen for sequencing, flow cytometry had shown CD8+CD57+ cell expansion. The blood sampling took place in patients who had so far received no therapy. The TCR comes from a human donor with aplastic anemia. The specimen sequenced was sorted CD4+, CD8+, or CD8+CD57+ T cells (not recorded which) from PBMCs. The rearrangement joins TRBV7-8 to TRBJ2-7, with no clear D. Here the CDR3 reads CASSLMSYEQYF. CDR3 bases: TGTGCCAGCAGCTTAATGTCCTACGAGCAGTACTTC.